This T cell receptor (beta chain) was found in a study of blood T cell repertoires in COVID-19. Background on the study: From T cells, B-cell-depleted T cells, or PBMCs came the material, which was cDNA or gDNA.

Methods used by the authors: Amplification of reference gene primers provided the estimated nucleated cell counts. Repertoires were generated with immunoSEQ multiplex PCR, while TCRdb's copy carries only in-frame clones and drops some. The V and J calls and the clone size are those of that table, but D and trimming were determined from the DNA. This table holds roughly 230,000 clones, 75% to 90% found once. Source material: peripheral blood. The origin of this receptor is a man in his forties with acute or convalescent COVID-19.

The CDR3 region has the DNA TGTGCCAGCAGCGCACAGGGGGCGGCGAACACTGAAGCTTTCTTT. Residues: CASSAQGAANTEAFF. This chain connects TRBV7-3 to TRBJ1-1; TRBD1 matches at 9 bases. J gave up 1 base and V 5 bases, and 5 bases lay outside the gene matches. The CDR3 is 15 amino acids. CDR1 and CDR2 from the germline V gene are SGHTA and FQGTGA.